The 25 T cell receptor beta chains listed next were all sequenced from one sample in a study of CD8 T cells in ankylosing spondylitis. In TCRdb, the 5' RACE reads were re-called with MiXCR into one record per CDR3 protein. This sample yields a few hundred thousand distinct CDR3 sequences, of which approximately 8.2% are seen a single time; 13% to 15% belongs to the top ten. Broader study findings: Several highly homologous variants formed a TCR beta motif that appeared characteristic of ankylosing spondylitis blood.

These receptors' antigens are unknown. Sequenced: blood, either unsorted or a sorted T cell fraction (not recorded which). The receptors derive from a male donor with ankylosing spondylitis.

The rearrangement links TRBV6-1 to TRBJ2-5; D perhaps matches TRBD2 (5 bases). This CDR3 contains 14 residues. Germline lookup yields CDR1 MNHNS and CDR2 SASEGT. Trimming pared 4 bases from V and 4 bases from J, leaving 13 bases between. The CDR3 here is CASSGMSRGETQYF. The DNA of the CDR3 is TGTGCCAGCAGTGGAATGAGTCGGGGAGAGACCCAGTACTTC.

The V and J genes are TRBV29-1 and TRBJ2-7; TRBD1 might be the D (6 bases). V was clipped by 4 bases and J by 7 bases, with 17 bases between them. The CDR3 runs 13 residues. Germline CDR1 is SQVTM and CDR2 is ANQGSEA. CDR3 amino acids: CSVAGQNSGEQYF. The CDR3 DNA follows: TGCAGCGTTGCCGGACAGAATTCCGGGGAGCAGTACTTC.

This clonotype was seen a handful of times. The chain employs TRBV5-6 and TRBJ1-2, with TRBD1 identical over 8 bases. Losses at the gene ends were 4 bases for V and 2 bases for J; bases not matched to a gene: 10. The germline CDR1 and CDR2 sequences are SGHDT and YYEEEE. The CDR3 spans 16 residues. This chain's CDR3 is CASSLRRRQGNYGYTF. Here the CDR3 DNA reads TGTGCCAGCAGCCTGAGGAGAAGACAGGGGAACTATGGCTACACCTTC.

This clonotype was counted a few times. V is TRBV12-3 or TRBV12-4 and J is TRBJ2-1; D is ambiguous. The CDR3 runs 16 residues. Trimming shortened V by 5 bases and J by 1 base, and 15 bases separated the two germline ends. This CDR3 reads CASSPDPNWSYNEQFF. The DNA for the CDR3 is TGTGCCAGCAGTCCGGACCCTAACTGGTCCTACAATGAGCAGTTCTTC.

This clonotype has a count of ten or more. The chain employs TRBV10-3 and TRBJ2-7; 11 bases line up with TRBD2. This CDR3 contains 16 residues. CDR1 is ENHRY and CDR2 is SYGVKD in the germline V gene. With 3 bases clipped from V and 1 base from J, the junction kept 5 bases outside the gene matches. CDR3 nucleotide sequence: TGTGCCATCAGTGATATCCGACTAGCGGGATCCTACGAGCAGTACTTC. Translation gives CAISDIRLAGSYEQYF.

This clonotype was counted a few times. This sequence joins TRBV12-3 or TRBV12-4 and TRBJ2-7; weak D call: TRBD2 (6 bases). The CDR3 length is 15 residues. The V gene lost 3 bases and the J gene lost 2 bases, with 14 bases spanning the gap. CDR3 sequence: CASSFGAGPPYEQYF. CDR3 coding DNA: TGTGCCAGCAGTTTTGGGGCGGGACCCCCCTACGAGCAGTACTTC.

This clonotype came up a few times. The J gene is TRBJ2-2, the V gene TRBV15, with 8 bases that match TRBD1. This CDR3 region has 16 residues. Germline assignment: CDR1 LNHNV and CDR2 YYDKDF (reference sequence). V trimming: 4 bases; J trimming: 0 bases; junction bases outside the gene matches: 4. For the CDR3, the DNA is TGTGCCACCAGCACCCGACAGGGGCCGAACACCGGGGAGCTGTTTTTT. Protein sequence: CATSTRQGPNTGELFF.

The chain carries TRBV30 and TRBJ2-6; possible D gene TRBD1, 6 bases. Germline assignment: CDR1 GTSNPN and CDR2 SVGIG (reference sequence). V lost 3 bases and J 3 bases, leaving 12 bases between the germline ends. The CDR3 loop spans 15 amino acids. CDR3 DNA: TGTGCCTGGAGCACAGGGTCGAGTGGGGCCAACGTCCTGACTTTC. It codes for CAWSTGSSGANVLTF.

The chain employs TRBV4-1 and TRBJ2-7, with 10 bases matching TRBD1. This CDR3 region has 15 residues. Germline V gene sequence: CDR1 MGHRA, CDR2 YSYEKL. The junction had 8 bases not matched to a gene; V was cut back by 4 bases and J by 5 bases. The CDR3 spells CASSRTKGQGDEQYF. CDR3 DNA sequence: TGCGCCAGCAGCCGAACGAAAGGACAGGGGGACGAGCAGTACTTC.

This clonotype showed up just a few times. In nucleotides, the CDR3 is TGCGCCAGCAGCCAAATCCTCAAGGGGACAGGGTGGCCCCAGTACTTC. It encodes CASSQILKGTGWPQYF. J is TRBJ2-5 and V is TRBV4-1, with 9 bases lining up with TRBD1. Germline values: CDR1 MGHRA, CDR2 YSYEKL. CDR3 length: 16 residues. Trimming at V came to 2 bases and at J to 9 bases, leaving 13 bases not matched to a gene.

This clonotype was picked up a small number of times. The chain is built from TRBV7-3 and TRBJ2-2; D not certain. Per germline, CDR1 SGHTA and CDR2 FQGTGA. CDR3 length equals 15 residues. Trimming shortened V by 0 bases and J by 1 base, and 6 bases separated the two germline ends. The CDR3 here is CASSLTYGNTGELFF. CDR3 in DNA: TGTGCCAGCAGCTTAACTTACGGGAACACCGGGGAGCTGTTTTTT.

In nucleotides, the CDR3 is TGCGCCAGCAGCTTGGAGCCAGGGGTGGATGAAAAACTGTTTTTT. It encodes CASSLEPGVDEKLFF. This chain uses TRBV5-1 with TRBJ1-4, with TRBD1 as a possible D gene (6 bases). The CDR3 covers 15 residues. Germline CDR1 and CDR2: SGHRS and YFSETQ. The ends were cut back, 0 bases at V and 6 bases at J, with 12 bases in the middle.

The chain recombines TRBV19 with TRBJ1-5, with D possibly being TRBD1 (5 bases). The CDR3 sequence is 14 residues long. The V gene lost 4 bases and the J gene lost 7 bases, with 14 bases spanning the gap. CDR1 is LNHDA, CDR2 SQIVND, per germline (reference sequence). The CDR3 region has the DNA TGTGCCAGTAGTACAACTGGGGGAAGCCAGCCCCAGCATTTT. Protein: CASSTTGGSQPQHF.

This clonotype was observed a few times. V and J are TRBV9 and TRBJ2-5, with TRBD2 identical over 11 bases. V was pared by 2 bases and J by 7 bases, with 7 bases of the junction left unmatched. This CDR3 has 15 residues. In germline, CDR1 is SGDLS, CDR2 YYNGEE. The CDR3 DNA reads TGTGCCAGCAGCGTTGACGTAGCGGGAGGGCGGACCCAGTACTTC. As protein: CASSVDVAGGRTQYF.

This clonotype was seen ten or more times. The V gene is TRBV12-3 or TRBV12-4, the J gene TRBJ2-1, with D perhaps TRBD2 (6 bases). Trimming left V 3 bases short and J 7 bases short, with 10 bases between. This CDR3 has 13 amino acids. For the CDR3, the DNA is TGTGCCAGCAGTTTCACGGGAGTAAATGAGCAGTTCTTC. Translation: CASSFTGVNEQFF.

The chain combines TRBV7-9 with TRBJ2-7, with 10 bases that match TRBD1. The V segment lost 5 bases and the J segment 4 bases; nucleotides outside the gene matches: 11. The CDR3 totals 16 residues. Germline values: CDR1 SEHNR, CDR2 FQNEAQ (reference sequence). In DNA, the CDR3 is TGTGCCAGCAGCGATGTGGGGGACAGGGGTTATTACGAGCAGTACTTC. Encoded protein: CASSDVGDRGYYEQYF.

This clonotype was recorded a few times. The V gene is TRBV9, the J gene TRBJ2-7; the match to TRBD2 covers 12 bases. Germline V gene sequence: CDR1 SGDLS, CDR2 YYNGEE. The CDR3 is 16 amino acids. V lost 0 bases to trimming and J lost 6 bases; unmatched junction nucleotides: 7. CDR3 loop: CASSVDGTSGRVEQYF. CDR3 coding DNA: TGTGCCAGCAGCGTAGATGGGACTAGCGGGCGGGTCGAGCAGTACTTC.

This clonotype has just a few counts. V and J are TRBV19 and TRBJ1-1; the D is unclear. The V and J ends lost 7 bases and 2 bases respectively, with 11 bases between them. Germline values: CDR1 LNHDA, CDR2 SQIVND (reference sequence). The CDR3 has 13 residues. CDR3 amino acids: CASTPLGNTEAFF. CDR3 in DNA: TGTGCCAGTACTCCCTTGGGCAACACTGAAGCTTTCTTT.

This clonotype appeared many times. V usage is TRBV28 and J usage is TRBJ2-7; 7 bases agree with TRBD1. The V gene's germline CDR1 is MDHEN and CDR2 SYDVKM. The CDR3 spans 14 residues. The V gene end was trimmed by 4 bases and the J gene end by 4 bases; junction bases not matched to a gene: 7. Here the CDR3 reads CASSYGDRAYEQYF. The CDR3 nucleotides read TGTGCCAGCAGTTATGGAGACAGGGCTTACGAGCAGTACTTC.

This clonotype has a handful of counts. The chain carries TRBV5-1 and TRBJ2-1; D might be TRBD1 (6 bases). From germline, CDR1 is SGHRS and CDR2 YFSETQ. V lost 4 bases and J lost 6, with 17 bases in between. The CDR3 sequence is 15 residues long. CDR3 amino acids: CASSKGTGHGNEQFF. DNA of the CDR3: TGCGCCAGCAGCAAGGGGACGGGACACGGCAATGAGCAGTTCTTC.

This clonotype has at least ten counts. The chain joins TRBV11-2 to TRBJ2-3, with D perhaps TRBD1 (6 bases). The germline V gene has CDR1 SGHAT and CDR2 FQNNGV. Trimming pared 4 bases from V and 5 bases from J, leaving 13 bases between. The CDR3 sequence is 14 residues long. The DNA for the CDR3 is TGTGCCAGCAGCTCGAGGACAGTGGGAGATACGCAGTATTTT. Residues: CASSSRTVGDTQYF.

This clonotype was detected many times. The CDR3 sequence is CASSLDPVAGTGNTIYF. CDR3 sequence (DNA): TGTGCCAGCAGCTTAGATCCGGTAGCAGGGACAGGAAACACCATATATTTT. This chain connects TRBV11-2 to TRBJ1-3; D may be TRBD1 (6 bases). The CDR3 is 17 amino acids. The ends were cut back, 0 bases at V and 4 bases at J, with 16 bases in the middle. Germline V gene sequence: CDR1 SGHAT, CDR2 FQNNGV.

The genes are TRBV10-3 and TRBJ2-7, with unresolved D. The CDR3 length is 13 residues. The V and J ends lost 3 bases and 0 bases respectively, with 6 bases between them. Looked up from germline, CDR1 is ENHRY and CDR2 is SYGVKD. In DNA form, the CDR3 reads TGTGCCATCAGTGATGGGTCCTCCTACGAGCAGTACTTC. Amino acid sequence: CAISDGSSYEQYF.

The sample holds many counts of this clonotype. V usage is TRBV4-3 and J usage is TRBJ1-1; 7 bases align to TRBD1. From germline, CDR1 is LGHNA and CDR2 YSLEER. The ends lost 1 base at V and 1 base at J; junction bases unmatched: 0. The CDR3 length is 14 residues. As DNA, the CDR3 is TGCGCCAGCAGCCAAGGACAGGGGAACACTGAAGCTTTCTTT. Translated: CASSQGQGNTEAFF.

This clonotype showed up just a few times. The chain uses TRBV29-1 and TRBJ1-5; a weak D match, TRBD1 (6 bases). The germline gives CDR1 SQVTM, CDR2 ANQGSEA. The CDR3 sequence is 13 residues long. Trimming removed 7 bases from V and 6 bases from J, with 16 bases in between. CDR3 residues: CSALTGQAQPQHF. CDR3 in DNA: TGCAGCGCCTTAACAGGGCAGGCTCAGCCCCAGCATTTT. Full variable domain (outside the CDR3, taken from reference TRBV29-1 and TRBJ1-5): SAVISQKPSRDICQRGTSLTIQCQVDSQVTMMFWYRQQPGQSLTLIATANQGSEATYESGFVIDKFPISRPNLTFSTLTVSNMSPEDSSIYLCSALTGQAQPQHFGDGTRLSIL.